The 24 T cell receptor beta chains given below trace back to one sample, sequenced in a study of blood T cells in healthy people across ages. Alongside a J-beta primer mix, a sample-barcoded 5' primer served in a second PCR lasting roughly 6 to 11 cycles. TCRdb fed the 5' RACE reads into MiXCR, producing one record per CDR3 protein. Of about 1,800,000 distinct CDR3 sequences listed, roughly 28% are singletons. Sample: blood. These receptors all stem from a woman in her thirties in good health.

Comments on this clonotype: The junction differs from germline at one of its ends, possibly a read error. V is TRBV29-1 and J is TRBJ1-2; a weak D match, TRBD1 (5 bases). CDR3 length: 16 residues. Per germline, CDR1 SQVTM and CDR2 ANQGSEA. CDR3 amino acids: CSVEGGLRGDGYGYTF. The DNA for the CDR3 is TGCAGCGTTGAGGGGGGGTTAAGAGGGGACGGCTATGGCTACACATTC. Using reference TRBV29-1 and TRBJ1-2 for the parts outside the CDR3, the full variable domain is SAVISQKPSRDICQRGTSLTIQCQVDSQVTMMFWYRQQPGQSLTLIATANQGSEATYESGFVIDKFPISRPNLTFSTLTVSNMSPEDSSIYLCSVEGGLRGDGYGYTFGSGTRLTVV.

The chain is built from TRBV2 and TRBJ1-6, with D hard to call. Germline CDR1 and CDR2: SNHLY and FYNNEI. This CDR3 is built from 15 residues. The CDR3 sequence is CVNSDSDTTNSPLHF. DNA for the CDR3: TGTGTCAACAGTGATTCAGACACAACTAATTCACCCCTCCACTTT.

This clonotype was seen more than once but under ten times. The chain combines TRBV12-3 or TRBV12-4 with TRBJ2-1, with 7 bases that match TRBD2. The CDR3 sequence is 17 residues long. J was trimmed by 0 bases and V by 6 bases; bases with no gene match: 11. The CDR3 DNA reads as TGTGCCAGCAGCCGGTACGGGGGGACCCGCTCCTACAATGAGCAGTTCTTC. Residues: CASSRYGGTRSYNEQFF.

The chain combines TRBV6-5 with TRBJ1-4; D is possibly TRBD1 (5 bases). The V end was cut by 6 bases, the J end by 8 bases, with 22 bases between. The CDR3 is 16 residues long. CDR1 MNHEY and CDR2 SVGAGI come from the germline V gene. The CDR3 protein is CASRDTGRRFREKLFF. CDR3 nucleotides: TGTGCCAGCAGGGACACCGGGAGGAGGTTTCGGGAAAAACTGTTTTTT.

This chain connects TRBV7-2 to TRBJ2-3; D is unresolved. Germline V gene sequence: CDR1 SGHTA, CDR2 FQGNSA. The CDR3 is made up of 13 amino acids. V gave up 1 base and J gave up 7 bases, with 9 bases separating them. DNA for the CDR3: TGTGCCAGCAGCTTAGGCAAGGATTATACGCAGTATTTT. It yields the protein CASSLGKDYTQYF.

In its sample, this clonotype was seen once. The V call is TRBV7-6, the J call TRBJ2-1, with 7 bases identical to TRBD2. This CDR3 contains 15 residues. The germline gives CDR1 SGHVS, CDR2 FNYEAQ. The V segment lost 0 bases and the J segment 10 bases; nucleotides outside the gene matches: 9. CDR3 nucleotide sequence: TGTGCCAGCAGCTTAGCGGGAGGGACCTCCTACGAGCAGTTCTTC. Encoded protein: CASSLAGGTSYEQFF.

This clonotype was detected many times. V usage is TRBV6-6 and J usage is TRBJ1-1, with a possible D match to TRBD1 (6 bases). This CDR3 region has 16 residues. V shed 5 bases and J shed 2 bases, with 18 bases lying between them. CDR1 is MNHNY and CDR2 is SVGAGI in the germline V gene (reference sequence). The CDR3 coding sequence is TGTGCCAGCAGTATCTTTGGGGGGCTAACCAACACTGAAGCTTTCTTT. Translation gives CASSIFGGLTNTEAFF.

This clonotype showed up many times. The chain's CDR3 is CASTPSTGDTEAFF. As DNA, the CDR3 is TGTGCCAGCACCCCTTCGACAGGGGACACTGAAGCTTTCTTT. The rearrangement links TRBV12-3 or TRBV12-4 to TRBJ1-1, with TRBD1 identical over 8 bases. V dropped 7 bases and J dropped 3; count of bases not matched to a gene: 7. The CDR3 is 14 amino acids.

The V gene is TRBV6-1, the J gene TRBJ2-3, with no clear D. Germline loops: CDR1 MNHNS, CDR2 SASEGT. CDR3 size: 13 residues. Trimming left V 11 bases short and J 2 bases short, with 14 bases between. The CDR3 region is CAAGGRYTDTQYF. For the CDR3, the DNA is TGTGCCGCTGGCGGACGGTACACAGATACGCAGTATTTT.

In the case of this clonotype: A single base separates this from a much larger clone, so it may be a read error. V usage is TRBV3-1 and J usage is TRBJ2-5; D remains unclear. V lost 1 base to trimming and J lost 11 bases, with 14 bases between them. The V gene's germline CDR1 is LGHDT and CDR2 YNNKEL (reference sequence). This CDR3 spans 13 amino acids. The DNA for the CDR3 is TGTGCCAGCAGCCAAGTCCTAGACAATGAGCAGTACTTC. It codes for CASSQVLDNEQYF.

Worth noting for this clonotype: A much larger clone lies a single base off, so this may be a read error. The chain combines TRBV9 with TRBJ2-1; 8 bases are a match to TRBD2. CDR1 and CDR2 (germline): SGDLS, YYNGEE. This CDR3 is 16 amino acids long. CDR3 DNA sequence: TGTGCCGGCAGCGTAGATCCGGGGGGGGCGTCAAATGAGCAGTTCTTC. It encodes CAGSVDPGGASNEQFF.

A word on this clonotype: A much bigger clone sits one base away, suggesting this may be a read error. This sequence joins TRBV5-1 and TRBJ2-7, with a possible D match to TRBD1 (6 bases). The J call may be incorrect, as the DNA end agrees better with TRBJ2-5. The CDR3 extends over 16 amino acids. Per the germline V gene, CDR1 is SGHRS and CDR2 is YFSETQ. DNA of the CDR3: TGCGCCAGCAGCTTGGACGACGGCAGGGGACGAGAGACCCAGTACTTC. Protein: CASSLDDGRGRETQYF.

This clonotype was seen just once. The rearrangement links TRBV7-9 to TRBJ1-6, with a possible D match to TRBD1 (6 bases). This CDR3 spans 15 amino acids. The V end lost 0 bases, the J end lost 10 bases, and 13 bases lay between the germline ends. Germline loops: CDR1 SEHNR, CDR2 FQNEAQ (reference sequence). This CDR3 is CASSLAQGYGSPLHF. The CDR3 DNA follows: TGTGCCAGCAGCTTAGCGCAGGGGTATGGGTCACCCCTCCACTTT.

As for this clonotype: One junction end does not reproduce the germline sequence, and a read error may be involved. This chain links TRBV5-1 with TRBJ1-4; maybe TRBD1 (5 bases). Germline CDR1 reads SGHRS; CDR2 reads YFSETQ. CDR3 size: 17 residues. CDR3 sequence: CASSLNGGLATNEKLFF. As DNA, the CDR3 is TGCGCCAGCAGCTTGAACGGGGGACTCGCAACTAATGAAAAGCTGTTTTTT.

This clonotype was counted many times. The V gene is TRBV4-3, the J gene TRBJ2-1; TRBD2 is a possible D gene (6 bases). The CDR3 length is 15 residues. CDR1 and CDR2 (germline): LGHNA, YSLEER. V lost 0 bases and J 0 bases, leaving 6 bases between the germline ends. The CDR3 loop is CASSQDGSSYNEQFF. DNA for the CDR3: TGCGCCAGCAGCCAAGACGGGAGCTCCTACAATGAGCAGTTCTTC.

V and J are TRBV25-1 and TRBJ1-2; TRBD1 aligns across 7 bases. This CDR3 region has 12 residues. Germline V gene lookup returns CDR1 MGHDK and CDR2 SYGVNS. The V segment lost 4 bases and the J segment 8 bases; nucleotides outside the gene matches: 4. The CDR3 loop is CASSVTGRGYTF. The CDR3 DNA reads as TGTGCCAGCAGTGTGACAGGGCGCGGCTACACCTTC.

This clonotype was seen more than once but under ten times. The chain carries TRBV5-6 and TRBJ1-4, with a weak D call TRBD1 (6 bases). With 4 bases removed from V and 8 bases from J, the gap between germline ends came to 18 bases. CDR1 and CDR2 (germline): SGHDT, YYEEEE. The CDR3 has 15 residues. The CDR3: CASSTDSTGNEKLFF. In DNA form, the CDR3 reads TGTGCCAGCAGCACGGACAGTACCGGGAACGAAAAACTGTTTTTT. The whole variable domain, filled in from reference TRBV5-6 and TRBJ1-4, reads DAGVTQSPTHLIKTRGQQVTLRCSPKSGHDTVSWYQQALGQGPQFIFQYYEEEERQRGNFPDRFSGHQFPNYSSELNVNALLLGDSALYLCASSTDSTGNEKLFFGSGTQLSVL.

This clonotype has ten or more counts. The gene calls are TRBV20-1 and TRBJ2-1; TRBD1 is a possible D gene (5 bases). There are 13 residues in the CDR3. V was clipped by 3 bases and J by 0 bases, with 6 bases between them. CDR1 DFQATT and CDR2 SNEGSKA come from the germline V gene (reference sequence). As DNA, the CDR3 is TGCAGTGCTAGCGACAGCTCCTACAATGAGCAGTTCTTC. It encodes CSASDSSYNEQFF.

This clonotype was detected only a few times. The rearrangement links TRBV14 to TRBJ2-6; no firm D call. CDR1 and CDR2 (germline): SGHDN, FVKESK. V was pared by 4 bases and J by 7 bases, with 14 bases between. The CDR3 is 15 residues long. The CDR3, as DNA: TGTGCCAGCAGCCTTTACGGCCTGCGAGCCAACGTCCTGACTTTC. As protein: CASSLYGLRANVLTF.

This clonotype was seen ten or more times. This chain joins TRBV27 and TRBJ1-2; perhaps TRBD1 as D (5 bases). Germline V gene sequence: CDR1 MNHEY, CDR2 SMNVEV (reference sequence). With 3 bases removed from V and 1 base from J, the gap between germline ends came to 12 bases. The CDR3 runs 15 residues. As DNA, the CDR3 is TGTGCCAGCAGTTTCGCCGCAGGGAATAACTATGGCTACACCTTC. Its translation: CASSFAAGNNYGYTF.

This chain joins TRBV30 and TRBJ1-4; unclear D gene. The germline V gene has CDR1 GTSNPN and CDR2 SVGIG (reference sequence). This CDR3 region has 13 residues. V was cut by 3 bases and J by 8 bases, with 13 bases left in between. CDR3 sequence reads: CAWSGSEGEKLFF. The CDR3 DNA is TGTGCCTGGAGCGGGAGTGAAGGCGAAAAACTGTTTTTT.

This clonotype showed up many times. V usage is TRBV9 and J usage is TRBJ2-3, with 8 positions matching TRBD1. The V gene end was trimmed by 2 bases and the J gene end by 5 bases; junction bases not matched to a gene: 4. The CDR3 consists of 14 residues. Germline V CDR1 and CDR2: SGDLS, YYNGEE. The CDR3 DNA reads TGTGCCAGCAGCGTCGCAGGGGGCGGAGATACGCAGTATTTT. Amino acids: CASSVAGGGDTQYF.

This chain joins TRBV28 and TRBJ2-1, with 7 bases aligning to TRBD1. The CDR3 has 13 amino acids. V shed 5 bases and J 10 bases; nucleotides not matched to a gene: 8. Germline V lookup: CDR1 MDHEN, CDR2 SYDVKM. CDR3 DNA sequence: TGTGCCAGCAGTAACAGGGGCTCCTACGAGCAGTTCTTC. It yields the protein CASSNRGSYEQFF.

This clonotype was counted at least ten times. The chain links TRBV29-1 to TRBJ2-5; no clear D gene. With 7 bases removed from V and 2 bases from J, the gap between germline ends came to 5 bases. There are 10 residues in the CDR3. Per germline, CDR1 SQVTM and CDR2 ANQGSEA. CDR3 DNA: TGCAGCGAAGGACAAGAGACCCAGTACTTC. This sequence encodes CSEGQETQYF.